This T cell receptor beta chain originates from a study of blood T cell repertoires in COVID-19. Study summary: Both acute and convalescent COVID-19 samples were obtained from the United States, Italy and Spain. T cells, B-cell-depleted T cells, or PBMCs supplied cDNA or gDNA.

How the authors handled the data: Reference gene primer amplification gave estimated nucleated cell counts. The protocol was immunoSEQ multiplex PCR, while the TCRdb copy is restricted to in-frame clones and leaves out a portion. That table gives V, J and clone size, and the DNA gave D and trimming. The repertoire includes approximately 76,000 clones, about nine tenths of them detected once, and around 14% sits in the top ten. The CDR3 runs 13 residues. V shed 4 bases and J 7 bases; nucleotides not matched to a gene: 6. In germline, CDR1 is SGHRS, CDR2 YFSETQ. This chain connects TRBV5-1 to TRBJ1-2; 8 bases are a match to TRBD1. This TCR derives from a woman aged 55-70 years with acute or convalescent COVID-19. Sequenced sample: peripheral blood. Here the CDR3 reads CASSPQGDFGYTF. The CDR3 DNA follows: TGCGCCAGCAGCCCACAGGGGGATTTTGGCTACACCTTC.